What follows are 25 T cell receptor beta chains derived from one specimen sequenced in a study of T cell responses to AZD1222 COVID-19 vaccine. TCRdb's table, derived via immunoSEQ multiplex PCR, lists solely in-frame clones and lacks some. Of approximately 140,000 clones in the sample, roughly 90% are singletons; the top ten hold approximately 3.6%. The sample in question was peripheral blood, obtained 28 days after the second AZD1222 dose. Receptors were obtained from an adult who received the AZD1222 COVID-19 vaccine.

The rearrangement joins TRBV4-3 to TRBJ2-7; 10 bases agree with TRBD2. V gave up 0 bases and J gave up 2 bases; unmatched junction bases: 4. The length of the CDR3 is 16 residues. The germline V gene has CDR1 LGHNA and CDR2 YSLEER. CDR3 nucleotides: TGCGCCAGCAGCCAAGATAAGGGACTAGCGACCTACGAGCAGTACTTC. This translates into CASSQDKGLATYEQYF.

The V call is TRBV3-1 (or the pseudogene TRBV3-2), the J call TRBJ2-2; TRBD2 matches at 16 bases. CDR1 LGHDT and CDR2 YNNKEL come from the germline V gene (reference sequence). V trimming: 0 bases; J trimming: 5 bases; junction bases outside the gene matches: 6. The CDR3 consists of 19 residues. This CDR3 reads CASSQDGTSGRAWTGELFF. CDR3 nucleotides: TGTGCCAGCAGCCAAGATGGGACTAGCGGGAGGGCCTGGACCGGGGAGCTGTTTTTT.

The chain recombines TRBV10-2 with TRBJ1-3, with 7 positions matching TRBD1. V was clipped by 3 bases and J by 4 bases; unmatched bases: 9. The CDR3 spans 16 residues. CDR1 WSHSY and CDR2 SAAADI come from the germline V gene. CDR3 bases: TGCGCCAGCAGTGAACGGGGGGACAGATCCGGAAACACCATATATTTT. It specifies CASSERGDRSGNTIYF.

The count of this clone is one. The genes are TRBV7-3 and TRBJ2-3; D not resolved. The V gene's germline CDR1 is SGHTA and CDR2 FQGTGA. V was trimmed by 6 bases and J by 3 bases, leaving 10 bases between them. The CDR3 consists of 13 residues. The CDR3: CASSWVATDTQYF. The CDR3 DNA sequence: TGTGCCAGCAGTTGGGTAGCTACAGATACGCAGTATTTT.

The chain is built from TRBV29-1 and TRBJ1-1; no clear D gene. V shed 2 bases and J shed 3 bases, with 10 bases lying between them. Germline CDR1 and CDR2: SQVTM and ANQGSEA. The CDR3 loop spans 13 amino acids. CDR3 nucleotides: TGCAGCGTTGAATCCATCCGCGACACTGAAGCTTTCTTT. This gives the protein CSVESIRDTEAFF.

In nucleotides, the CDR3 is TGCGCCAGCAGCCAAGGGACTAGCGGGGGGAGCTCCTACAATGAGCAGTTCTTC. Translation: CASSQGTSGGSSYNEQFF. The genes are TRBV4-3 and TRBJ2-1; 14 nucleotides align to TRBD2. Germline values: CDR1 LGHNA, CDR2 YSLEER. The trim removed 1 base at V and 0 bases at J, leaving 2 bases unmatched. The CDR3 loop spans 18 amino acids.

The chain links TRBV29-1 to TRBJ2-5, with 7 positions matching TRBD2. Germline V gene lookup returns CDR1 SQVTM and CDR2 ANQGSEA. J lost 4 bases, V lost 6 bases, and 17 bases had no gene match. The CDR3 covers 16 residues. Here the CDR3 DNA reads TGCAGCGTGTGGGTCGGGGGGTCCCAGGGTGGAGAGACCCAGTACTTC. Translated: CSVWVGGSQGGETQYF.

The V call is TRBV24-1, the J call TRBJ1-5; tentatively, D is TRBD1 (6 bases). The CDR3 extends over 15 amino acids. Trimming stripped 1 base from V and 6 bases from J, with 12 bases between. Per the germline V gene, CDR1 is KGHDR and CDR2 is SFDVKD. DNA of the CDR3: TGTGCCACCAGTGATTTTGAGGGGGGCGGTCAGCCCCAGCATTTT. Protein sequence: CATSDFEGGGQPQHF.

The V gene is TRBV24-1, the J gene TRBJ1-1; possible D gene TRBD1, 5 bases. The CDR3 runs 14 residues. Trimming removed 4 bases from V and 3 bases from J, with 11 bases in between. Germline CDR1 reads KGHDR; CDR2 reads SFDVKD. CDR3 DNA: TGTGCCACCAGTGACGCCACAGGAGACACTGAAGCTTTCTTT. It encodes CATSDATGDTEAFF.

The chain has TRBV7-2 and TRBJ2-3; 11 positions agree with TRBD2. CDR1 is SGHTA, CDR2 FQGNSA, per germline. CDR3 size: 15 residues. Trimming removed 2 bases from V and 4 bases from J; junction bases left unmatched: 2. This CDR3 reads CASSLIAGGPDTQYF. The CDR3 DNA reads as TGTGCCAGCAGCTTAATAGCGGGAGGGCCAGATACGCAGTATTTT.

CDR3: CASSGGISGNTIYF. CDR3 nucleotides: TGTGCCAGCAGCGGAGGGATCTCTGGAAACACCATATATTTT. The gene calls are TRBV9 and TRBJ1-3; D is unresolved. The CDR3 runs 14 residues. Per the germline V gene, CDR1 is SGDLS and CDR2 is YYNGEE. The germline V and J ends were trimmed by 3 bases and 0 bases, with 7 bases remaining between them.

Here the CDR3 DNA reads TGTGCCTGGAGTGTACAGTGGGGACCCAGGGACTATGGCTACACCTTC. It translates to CAWSVQWGPRDYGYTF. This chain connects TRBV30 to TRBJ1-2; TRBD1 might be the D (5 bases). The CDR3 consists of 16 residues. Germline lookup yields CDR1 GTSNPN and CDR2 SVGIG (reference sequence). Trimming left V 0 bases short and J 3 bases short, with 17 bases between.

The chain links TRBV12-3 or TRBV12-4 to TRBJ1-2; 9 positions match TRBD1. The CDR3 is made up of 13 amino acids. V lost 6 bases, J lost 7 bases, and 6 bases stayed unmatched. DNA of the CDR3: TGTGCCAGCAGCGAACAGGGGGCGGGTGGCTACACCTTC. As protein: CASSEQGAGGYTF.

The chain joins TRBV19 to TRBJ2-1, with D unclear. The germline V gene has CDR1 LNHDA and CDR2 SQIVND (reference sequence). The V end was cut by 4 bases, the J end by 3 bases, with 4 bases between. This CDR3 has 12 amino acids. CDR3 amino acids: CASSNRYNEQFF. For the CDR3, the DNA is TGTGCCAGTAGTAATCGCTACAATGAGCAGTTCTTC.

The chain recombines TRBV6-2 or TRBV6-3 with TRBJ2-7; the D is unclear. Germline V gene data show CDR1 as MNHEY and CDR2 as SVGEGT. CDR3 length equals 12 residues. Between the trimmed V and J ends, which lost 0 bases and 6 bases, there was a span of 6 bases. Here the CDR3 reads CASSYSMTEQYF. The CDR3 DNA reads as TGTGCCAGCAGTTACTCGATGACCGAGCAGTACTTC.

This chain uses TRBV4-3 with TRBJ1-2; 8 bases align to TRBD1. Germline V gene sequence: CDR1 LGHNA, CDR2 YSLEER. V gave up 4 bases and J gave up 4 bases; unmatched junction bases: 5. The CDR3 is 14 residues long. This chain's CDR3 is CASSRDRGRYGYTF. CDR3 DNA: TGCGCCAGCAGCCGCGACAGGGGTCGCTATGGCTACACCTTC.

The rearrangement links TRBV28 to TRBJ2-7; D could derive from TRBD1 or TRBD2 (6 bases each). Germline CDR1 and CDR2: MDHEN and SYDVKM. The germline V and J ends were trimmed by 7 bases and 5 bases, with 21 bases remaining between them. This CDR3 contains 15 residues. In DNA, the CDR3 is TGTGCCAGCAATTCCCGCTTTTTCCGGGGGCACGAGCAGTACTTC. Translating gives CASNSRFFRGHEQYF. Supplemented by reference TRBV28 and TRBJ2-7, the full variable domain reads DVKVTQSSRYLVKRTGEKVFLECVQDMDHENMFWYRQDPGLGLRLIYFSYDVKMKEKGDIPEGYSVSREKKERFSLILESASTNQTSMYLCASNSRFFRGHEQYFGPGTRLTVT.

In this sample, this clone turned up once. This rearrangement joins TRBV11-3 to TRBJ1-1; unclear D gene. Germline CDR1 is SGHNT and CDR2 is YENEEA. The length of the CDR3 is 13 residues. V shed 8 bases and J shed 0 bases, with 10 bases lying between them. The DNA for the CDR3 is TGTGCCAGCTCAGGATTGATGAACACTGAAGCTTTCTTT. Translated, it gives CASSGLMNTEAFF.

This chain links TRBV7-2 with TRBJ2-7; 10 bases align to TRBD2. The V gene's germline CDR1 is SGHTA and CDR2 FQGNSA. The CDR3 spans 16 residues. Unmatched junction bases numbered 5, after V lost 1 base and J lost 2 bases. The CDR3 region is CASSLVAGGSAYEQYF. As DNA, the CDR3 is TGTGCCAGCAGCTTAGTAGCGGGAGGTTCAGCCTACGAGCAGTACTTC. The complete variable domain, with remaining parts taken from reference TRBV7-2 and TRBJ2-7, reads GAGVSQSPSNKVTEKGKDVELRCDPISGHTALYWYRQSLGQGLEFLIYFQGNSAPDKSGLPSDRFSAERTGGSVSTLTIQRTQQEDSAVYLCASSLVAGGSAYEQYFGPGTRLTVT.

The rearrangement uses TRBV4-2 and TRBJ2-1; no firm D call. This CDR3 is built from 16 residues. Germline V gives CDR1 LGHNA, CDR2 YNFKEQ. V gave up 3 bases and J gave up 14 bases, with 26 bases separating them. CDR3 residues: CASSQFRRPASLVKFF. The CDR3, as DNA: TGTGCCAGCAGCCAGTTTCGGCGGCCAGCCAGCCTGGTTAAGTTCTTC.

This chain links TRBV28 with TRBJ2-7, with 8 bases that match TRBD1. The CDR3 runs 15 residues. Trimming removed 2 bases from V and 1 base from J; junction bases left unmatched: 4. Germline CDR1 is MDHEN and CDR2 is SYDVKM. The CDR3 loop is CASSLMWTGSYEQYF. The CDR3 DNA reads TGTGCCAGCAGTTTAATGTGGACAGGGTCCTACGAGCAGTACTTC.

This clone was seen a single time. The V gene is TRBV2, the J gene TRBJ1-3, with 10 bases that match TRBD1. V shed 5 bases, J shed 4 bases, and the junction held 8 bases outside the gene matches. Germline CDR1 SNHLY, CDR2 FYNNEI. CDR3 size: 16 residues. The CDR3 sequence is CASSNQTGGQGNTIYF. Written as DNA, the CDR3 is TGTGCCAGCAGTAATCAGACAGGGGGCCAAGGAAACACCATATATTTT.

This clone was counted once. The CDR3: CATRTGDTQYF. DNA of the CDR3: TGTGCCACCAGGACGGGAGATACGCAGTATTTT. The chain has TRBV24-1 and TRBJ2-3; D is undetermined. This CDR3 comprises 11 residues. In germline, CDR1 is KGHDR, CDR2 SFDVKD. Trimming shortened V by 7 bases and J by 5 bases, and 6 bases separated the two germline ends.

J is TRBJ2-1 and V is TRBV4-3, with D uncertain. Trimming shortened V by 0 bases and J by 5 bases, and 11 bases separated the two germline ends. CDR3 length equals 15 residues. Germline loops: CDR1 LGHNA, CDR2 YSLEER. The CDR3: CASSQEALDDNEQFF. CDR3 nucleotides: TGCGCCAGCAGCCAAGAAGCCTTGGACGACAATGAGCAGTTCTTC.

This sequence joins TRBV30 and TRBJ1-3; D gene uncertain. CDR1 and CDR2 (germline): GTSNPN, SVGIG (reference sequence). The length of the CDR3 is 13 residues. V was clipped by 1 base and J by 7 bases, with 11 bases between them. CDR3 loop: CAWSGVRGNTIYF. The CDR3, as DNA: TGTGCCTGGAGTGGAGTTCGCGGGAACACCATATATTTT.